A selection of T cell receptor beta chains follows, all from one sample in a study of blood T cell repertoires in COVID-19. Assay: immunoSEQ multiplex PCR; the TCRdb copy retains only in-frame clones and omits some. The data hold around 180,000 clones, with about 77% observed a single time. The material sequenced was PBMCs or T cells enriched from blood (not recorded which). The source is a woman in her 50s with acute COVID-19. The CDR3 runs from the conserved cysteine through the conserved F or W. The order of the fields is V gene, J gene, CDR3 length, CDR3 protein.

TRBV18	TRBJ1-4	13	CASLNTGDEKLFF
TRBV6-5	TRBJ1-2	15	CATSDGGRDDYGYTF
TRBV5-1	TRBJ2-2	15	CASSLLLATAGELFF
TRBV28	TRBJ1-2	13	CASSTTINYGYTF
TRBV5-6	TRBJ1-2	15	CASSLDGSGPGGYTF
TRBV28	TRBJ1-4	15	CASRAGVATNEKLFF
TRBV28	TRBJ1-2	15	CASSRTGQPRYGYTF
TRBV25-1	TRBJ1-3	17	CASSESFGGLFGNTIYF
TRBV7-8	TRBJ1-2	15	CASSSRTVTNYGYTF
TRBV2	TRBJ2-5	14	CASSSQGPQETQYF
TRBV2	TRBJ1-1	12	CARSQGITEAFF
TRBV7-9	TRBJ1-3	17	CASSLGVQSTSGNTIYF
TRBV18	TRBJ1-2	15	CASSRDRGANYGYTF
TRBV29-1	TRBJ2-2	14	CSVELAGWTGELFF
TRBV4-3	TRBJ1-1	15	CASSQDRQLTIEAFF
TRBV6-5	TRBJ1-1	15	CASSYSDRGRSEAFF
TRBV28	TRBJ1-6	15	CASSPNSGGRAPLHF
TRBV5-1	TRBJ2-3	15	CASSFTSGPTDTQYF
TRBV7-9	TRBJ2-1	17	CASSLVWNSGGYNEQFF
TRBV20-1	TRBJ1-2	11	CSARRGQGLFF
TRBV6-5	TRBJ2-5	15	CASSYFGQAQETQYF
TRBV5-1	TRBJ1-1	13	CASSVTGNTEAFF
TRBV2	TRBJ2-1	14	CAGGGMNRYNEQFF
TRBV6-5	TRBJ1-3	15	CASSSGTGSGNTIYF
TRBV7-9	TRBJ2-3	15	CASSWENFGTDTQYF
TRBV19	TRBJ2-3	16	CASTLHSGGASDTQYF